The clone carrying this T cell receptor (beta chain) appeared a few times. Its antigen remains unknown. The sample originates from a study of cytomegalovirus exposure and HLA in healthy donors. Findings and caveats of the study: In a later analysis, around 18,000 TCR beta sequences were associated with HLA alleles at 0.05 false discovery rate. An assumption of roughly uniform sequencing depth across donors underlay the presence/absence analyses. CMV serostatus was the sole immune exposure data available.

V was pared by 8 bases and J by 2 bases, with 9 bases of the junction left unmatched. This CDR3 region has 14 residues. Germline V gene lookup returns CDR1 SQVTM and CDR2 ANQGSEA. Vbeta (60) and Jbeta (13) primers were used in the PCR. TCRdb's table, derived via immunoSEQ multiplex PCR, lists solely in-frame clones and lacks some. Among approximately 190,000 clones listed, roughly 74% were seen once. The chain couples TRBV29-1 to TRBJ2-5; TRBD2 matches 9 bases. Sequenced material: PBMCs. This clonotype was obtained from a woman aged 25 to 45 in good health and CMV-seronegative. DNA for the CDR3: TGCAGCTCAGGCGGGGGGGGCCGGCAAGAGACCCAGTACTTC. Translating it yields CSSGGGGRQETQYF.